These 10 T cell receptor beta chains came from one sample sequenced in a study of blood T cell repertoires in COVID-19. Assay used: immunoSEQ multiplex PCR; TCRdb lists only in-frame clones, some missing. Of roughly 140,000 clones in the sample, about 90% are singletons; the top ten hold roughly a tenth. Sequences were obtained from peripheral blood. These receptors all come from a man aged 50 to 59 with active or convalescent COVID-19.

This sequence joins TRBV4-2 and TRBJ2-2, with TRBD2 matching 11 bases. This CDR3 region has 16 residues. CDR1 and CDR2 from the germline V gene are LGHNA and YNFKEQ. The junction had 5 bases not matched to a gene; V was cut back by 7 bases and J by 1 base. The CDR3 protein is CASKRTSGRNTGELFF. CDR3 bases: TGTGCCAGCAAGAGAACTAGCGGGAGGAACACCGGGGAGCTGTTTTTT.

J is TRBJ1-2 and V is TRBV30; 10 bases are shared with TRBD1. V dropped 0 bases and J dropped 4; count of bases not matched to a gene: 14. Germline CDR1 GTSNPN, CDR2 SVGIG (reference sequence). The CDR3 contains 18 residues. The chain's CDR3 is CAWSVRRDRGPSGYGYTF. The CDR3 nucleotides are TGTGCCTGGAGTGTACGGCGGGACAGGGGACCTAGTGGCTATGGCTACACCTTC.

The rearrangement joins TRBV18 to TRBJ2-7; D possibly corresponds to TRBD2 (5 bases). The germline V and J ends were trimmed by 3 bases and 5 bases, with 5 bases remaining between them. This CDR3 region has 11 residues. CDR1 and CDR2 (germline): KGHSH, LQKENI. CDR3 in DNA: TGTGCCAGCTCACCGGAGGACGAGCAGTACTTC. Translated, it gives CASSPEDEQYF.

The chain combines TRBV5-8 with TRBJ2-7; perhaps TRBD1 as D (6 bases). CDR3 length equals 13 residues. V was clipped by 4 bases and J by 10 bases, with 18 bases between them. Germline V gene data show CDR1 as SGHTS and CDR2 as YDEGEE. The CDR3 DNA is TGTGCCAGCAGCGTTGGGACACCACCGCACCAGTACTTC. Translation: CASSVGTPPHQYF.

V is TRBV28 and J is TRBJ1-2; 8 bases are shared with TRBD1. Germline loops: CDR1 MDHEN, CDR2 SYDVKM. This CDR3 has 13 amino acids. V was pared by 7 bases and J by 6 bases, with 7 bases of the junction left unmatched. The DNA for the CDR3 is TGTGCCAGCAAACTCGGACAGGGACATGGCTACACCTTC. This translates into CASKLGQGHGYTF.

A remark on this clone: At the DNA level, this CDR3 is encoded by other sequences in the same sample as well. The chain couples TRBV4-1 to TRBJ2-1; 11 bases match TRBD2. Germline-derived CDR1 and CDR2 are MGHRA and YSYEKL. The CDR3 has 16 amino acids. With 4 bases clipped from V and 6 bases from J, the junction kept 8 bases outside the gene matches. The DNA for the CDR3 is TGCGCCAGCAGCCCCGGGACTAGCGGAAAACGCAATGAGCAGTTCTTC. Residues: CASSPGTSGKRNEQFF.

The chain uses TRBV10-3 and TRBJ2-4; D is perhaps TRBD1 (6 bases). Germline CDR1 and CDR2: ENHRY and SYGVKD. Trimming cost V 3 bases and J 7 bases, with 13 bases left between them. The CDR3 length is 14 residues. The CDR3, as DNA: TGTGCCATCAGTGAACAGGGTTCTACGAACATTCAGTACTTC. This sequence encodes CAISEQGSTNIQYF.

A few counts support this clone. The chain combines TRBV7-9 with TRBJ2-7; 13 bases are a match to TRBD2. CDR3 length: 16 residues. Trimming removed 5 bases from V and 2 bases from J; junction bases left unmatched: 6. The germline V gene has CDR1 SEHNR and CDR2 FQNEAQ (reference sequence). The CDR3 protein is CASSLLGLAGAYEQYF. The CDR3 DNA sequence: TGTGCCAGCAGCCTGCTAGGACTAGCGGGAGCCTACGAGCAGTACTTC.

The gene calls are TRBV10-3 and TRBJ2-1; 8 positions match TRBD1. The CDR3 runs 18 residues. Germline-derived CDR1 and CDR2 are ENHRY and SYGVKD. Trimming cost V 2 bases and J 1 base; bases outside gene matches: 10. The CDR3: CAISEGILGQGSYNEQFF. In DNA, the CDR3 is TGTGCCATCAGTGAGGGTATCCTAGGACAGGGTTCCTACAATGAGCAGTTCTTC.

CDR3 in DNA: TGCGCCAGCAGCCAAGATCAGATAGCGGGAGTTAGCTCCTACGAGCAGTACTTC. Translating gives CASSQDQIAGVSSYEQYF. The rearrangement links TRBV4-1 to TRBJ2-7; TRBD2 matches 9 bases. V lost 0 bases to trimming and J lost 0 bases; unmatched junction nucleotides: 9. Germline CDR1 MGHRA, CDR2 YSYEKL. This CDR3 contains 18 residues.